Below are 4 T cell receptor beta chains sequenced from a single sample in a study of T cell responses to AZD1222 COVID-19 vaccine. TCRdb's copy holds only in-frame clones and misses some; the assay was immunoSEQ multiplex PCR. The table has around 100,000 clones, approximately 81% seen once; the top ten hold about 17%. Source: peripheral blood, taken on day 0 of AZD1222 vaccination. The origin of the receptors is an adult in good health.

The sample holds many counts of this clone. The chain combines TRBV7-3 with TRBJ2-3; the match to TRBD2 covers 10 bases. In germline, CDR1 is SGHTA, CDR2 FQGTGA. The J segment lost 1 base and the V segment lost 5 bases, leaving 6 bases of the junction unmatched. The CDR3 length is 16 residues. The CDR3 region has the DNA TGTGCCAGCAGCCTACGAGCGGGAGGGCGCACAGATACGCAGTATTTT. Amino acid sequence: CASSLRAGGRTDTQYF. The full variable domain, its missing parts supplied by reference TRBV7-3 and TRBJ2-3, is GAGVSQTPSNKVTEKGKYVELRCDPISGHTALYWYRQSLGQGPEFLIYFQGTGAADDSGLPNDRFFAVRPEGSVSTLKIQRTERGDSAVYLCASSLRAGGRTDTQYFGPGTRLTVL.

The V call is TRBV18, the J call TRBJ1-2; 10 bases map to TRBD1. This CDR3 has 17 residues. V was clipped by 1 base and J by 3 bases; unmatched bases: 8. The V gene's germline CDR1 is KGHSH and CDR2 LQKENI. The CDR3 is CASSPLGTGDVDYGYTF. The CDR3 DNA reads TGTGCCAGCTCACCACTCGGGACAGGGGATGTGGACTATGGCTACACCTTC.

This chain connects TRBV9 to TRBJ2-2; D unresolved. Trimming pared 0 bases from V and 5 bases from J, leaving 11 bases between. This CDR3 is built from 15 residues. In germline, CDR1 is SGDLS, CDR2 YYNGEE. The CDR3 region has the DNA TGTGCCAGCAGCGTAGGCGAAATTGGGACCGGGGAGCTGTTTTTT. This translates into CASSVGEIGTGELFF. Supplemented by reference TRBV9 and TRBJ2-2, the full variable domain reads DSGVTQTPKHLITATGQRVTLRCSPRSGDLSVYWYQQSLDQGLQFLIQYYNGEERAKGNILERFSAQQFPDLHSELNLSSLELGDSALYFCASSVGEIGTGELFFGEGSRLTVL.

The rearrangement links TRBV6-5 to TRBJ1-5, with D perhaps TRBD1 (6 bases). Germline loops: CDR1 MNHEY, CDR2 SVGAGI. This CDR3 is built from 15 residues. V shed 4 bases and J shed 0 bases, with 10 bases lying between them. The CDR3 region is CASSSTGLSNQPQHF. In DNA form, the CDR3 reads TGTGCCAGCAGTTCCACAGGGCTTAGCAATCAGCCCCAGCATTTT.